The 19 T cell receptor beta chains listed next were all sequenced from one sample in a study of cytomegalovirus exposure and HLA in healthy donors. In the PCR, 60 Vbeta and 13 Jbeta primers were used. Profiled with immunoSEQ multiplex PCR; TCRdb holds only in-frame clones, not every one. Recorded for this sample: 55,000 or so clones. Sequencing was carried out using PBMCs. These receptors were collected from a woman in her 30s in good health and CMV-seropositive.

The chain has TRBV30 and TRBJ1-2, with TRBD1 matching over 7 bases. V lost 5 bases, J lost 4 bases, and 7 bases stayed unmatched. CDR1 GTSNPN and CDR2 SVGIG come from the germline V gene (reference sequence). The CDR3 consists of 13 residues. CDR3 in amino acids: CAWWSRGAYGYTF. The CDR3 DNA follows: TGTGCCTGGTGGAGCAGGGGGGCCTATGGCTACACCTTC.

V is TRBV18 and J is TRBJ2-7; the D gene is possibly TRBD2 (5 bases). The CDR3 spans 14 residues. V lost 2 bases and J lost 2, with 10 bases in between. Germline CDR1 reads KGHSH; CDR2 reads LQKENI. CDR3 DNA sequence: TGTGCCAGCTCACCAAGCGGATACGCCTACGAGCAGTACTTC. Translating gives CASSPSGYAYEQYF.

V is TRBV13 and J is TRBJ1-1, with 7 bases aligning to TRBD1. This CDR3 is built from 14 residues. From germline, CDR1 is PRHDT and CDR2 FYEKMQ (reference sequence). With 1 base clipped from V and 5 bases from J, the junction kept 4 bases outside the gene matches. The CDR3 DNA is TGTGCCAGCAGCTTAGCTCCCAGGGGGACTGAAGCTTTCTTT. Encoded protein: CASSLAPRGTEAFF.

The chain carries TRBV4-1 and TRBJ2-7; the match to TRBD1 covers 9 bases. The CDR3 is made up of 16 amino acids. V lost 0 bases, J lost 3 bases, and 6 bases stayed unmatched. Germline V gene data show CDR1 as MGHRA and CDR2 as YSYEKL. The CDR3 sequence is CASSQDGTGYGYEQYF. The CDR3 coding sequence is TGCGCCAGCAGCCAAGACGGGACAGGGTATGGCTACGAGCAGTACTTC.

This chain connects TRBV6-5 to TRBJ2-1, with D maybe TRBD1 (5 bases). The CDR3 totals 13 residues. V lost 0 bases and J lost 15, with 15 bases in between. Germline lookup yields CDR1 MNHEY and CDR2 SVGAGI. The chain's CDR3 is CASSYSTVSGSFF. The CDR3 DNA follows: TGTGCCAGCAGTTACTCGACCGTGTCAGGGTCGTTCTTC.

This chain uses TRBV30 with TRBJ2-1, with 10 bases that match TRBD2. The CDR3 contains 16 residues. With 2 bases clipped from V and 5 bases from J, the junction kept 9 bases outside the gene matches. Germline V CDR1 and CDR2: GTSNPN, SVGIG (reference sequence). The CDR3, as DNA: TGTGCCTGGAGTCCTCTCGGAGCGGGAGGGGACAATGAGCAGTTCTTC. It encodes CAWSPLGAGGDNEQFF.

The chain is built from TRBV6-5 and TRBJ2-5; no reliable D call. The CDR3 runs 15 residues. The V gene's germline CDR1 is MNHEY and CDR2 SVGAGI. Trimming took off 6 bases at V and 2 bases at J, with 16 bases between the two ends. CDR3 DNA: TGTGCCAGCAGCCGCGGCGACGGAAAACAAGAGACCCAGTACTTC. Its protein product is CASSRGDGKQETQYF.

The V and J genes are TRBV5-1 and TRBJ2-1, with D tentatively TRBD2 (5 bases). The V and J ends lost 4 bases and 8 bases respectively, with 13 bases between them. Germline assignment: CDR1 SGHRS and CDR2 YFSETQ. The CDR3 is 13 residues long. CDR3 nucleotide sequence: TGCGCCAGCAGCCAAGGACTTGTCGATGAGCAGTTCTTC. Residues: CASSQGLVDEQFF.

The J gene is TRBJ2-3, the V gene TRBV29-1; 9 bases agree with TRBD2. The ends lost 7 bases at V and 2 bases at J; junction bases unmatched: 4. The germline gives CDR1 SQVTM, CDR2 ANQGSEA. The CDR3 length is 13 residues. CDR3 DNA: TGCAGCGGGGCGGGAGGGTTCACAGATACGCAGTATTTT. It translates to CSGAGGFTDTQYF.

The chain recombines TRBV5-1 with TRBJ2-1; D may be TRBD2 (6 bases). The CDR3 is 16 residues long. The V and J ends lost 4 bases and 4 bases respectively, with 18 bases between them. Looked up from germline, CDR1 is SGHRS and CDR2 is YFSETQ. DNA for the CDR3: TGCGCCAGCAGCGCTTGGGTTAGGGACTTTTACAATGAGCAGTTCTTC. This sequence encodes CASSAWVRDFYNEQFF.

The chain couples TRBV5-4 to TRBJ2-7; 8 bases are a match to TRBD2. Germline trimming cut 4 bases from V and 2 bases from J; bases unmatched to any gene: 11. Germline loops: CDR1 SGHNT, CDR2 YYREEE (reference sequence). This CDR3 spans 16 amino acids. The CDR3 nucleotides are TGTGCCAGCAGCGAAGGGACTAGAGGTTTTGCCTACGAGCAGTACTTC. Translated, it gives CASSEGTRGFAYEQYF.

The chain combines TRBV2 with TRBJ2-1; 8 bases are a match to TRBD1. The CDR3 length is 14 residues. Per the germline V gene, CDR1 is SNHLY and CDR2 is FYNNEI. Losses at the gene ends were 3 bases for V and 10 bases for J; bases not matched to a gene: 8. Here the CDR3 reads CASSEIDRGREQFF. Written as DNA, the CDR3 is TGTGCCAGCAGTGAGATAGACAGGGGCAGGGAGCAGTTCTTC.

The chain couples TRBV4-1 to TRBJ2-7; TRBD1 agrees at 11 bases. CDR3 length: 13 amino acids. CDR1 and CDR2 from the germline V gene are MGHRA and YSYEKL. With 8 bases clipped from V and 4 bases from J, the junction kept 4 bases outside the gene matches. CDR3 residues: CASSRDRGYEQYF. In DNA form, the CDR3 reads TGCGCCAGCTCCCGGGACAGGGGGTACGAGCAGTACTTC.

Comment on this clone: At one end the junction does not follow the germline gene, possibly because of a read error. J is TRBJ1-1 and V is TRBV30, with D possibly being TRBD1 (5 bases). The CDR3 runs 12 residues. Germline CDR1 is GTSNPN and CDR2 is SVGIG (reference sequence). The CDR3 loop is CAWRGGGGEDFF. The CDR3 DNA reads as TGTGCCTGGAGAGGTGGGGGGGGTGAAGATTTCTTT.

The CDR3 coding sequence is TGTGCCAGCAGACGGGGGACAGGGGACACCGGGGAGCTGTTTTTT. The encoded protein is CASRRGTGDTGELFF. The chain employs TRBV6-5 and TRBJ2-2; 10 positions match TRBD1. The ends lost 6 bases at V and 3 bases at J; junction bases unmatched: 4. The CDR3 has 15 amino acids. Germline CDR1 MNHEY, CDR2 SVGAGI.

The chain carries TRBV10-3 and TRBJ2-7; unclear D gene. Trimming pared 1 base from V and 1 base from J, leaving 2 bases between. The CDR3 spans 12 residues. Germline V gene data show CDR1 as ENHRY and CDR2 as SYGVKD. This CDR3 reads CAISELSYEQYF. The CDR3 DNA follows: TGTGCCATCAGTGAGTTATCCTACGAGCAGTACTTC.

The chain recombines TRBV28 with TRBJ2-7, with a possible D match to TRBD1 (5 bases). The V end was cut by 3 bases, the J end by 2 bases, with 17 bases between. Germline V gene sequence: CDR1 MDHEN, CDR2 SYDVKM. The CDR3 is 16 residues long. The CDR3 region is CASSFSWQGGTYEQYF. In DNA form, the CDR3 reads TGTGCCAGCAGTTTTTCGTGGCAGGGTGGAACCTACGAGCAGTACTTC.

The J gene is TRBJ1-4, the V gene TRBV4-2, with a weak D call TRBD1 (5 bases). This CDR3 comprises 13 residues. Trimming cost V 0 bases and J 9 bases, with 8 bases left between them. Germline V CDR1 and CDR2: LGHNA, YNFKEQ. CDR3 amino acids: CASSQDKGQKLFF. For the CDR3, the DNA is TGTGCCAGCAGCCAAGATAAGGGGCAAAAACTGTTTTTT.

The rearrangement joins TRBV27 to TRBJ2-1; D gene ambiguous. This CDR3 has 13 residues. V lost 0 bases to trimming and J lost 7 bases, with 7 bases between them. Per germline, CDR1 MNHEY and CDR2 SMNVEV (reference sequence). The CDR3 DNA reads TGTGCCAGCAGTTTATCTGCCAGGAATGAGCAGTTCTTC. Residues: CASSLSARNEQFF.